This T cell receptor beta chain was recovered during a study of blood T cell repertoires in COVID-19. Clones were sequenced by immunoSEQ multiplex PCR, and TCRdb holds only the in-frame ones, with some missing. The sample has about 150,000 clones, around 90% seen once. V gave up 4 bases and J gave up 2 bases; unmatched junction bases: 10. Germline V gene data show CDR1 as LNHDA and CDR2 as SQIVND (reference sequence). The CDR3 extends over 16 amino acids. Source material: peripheral blood. The sequence derives from a man over 45 with acute or convalescent COVID-19. The rearrangement uses TRBV19 and TRBJ1-2, with TRBD1 identical over 7 bases. CDR3 in DNA: TGTGCCAGTAGTACGGACCACAGGGGCGAGAACTATGGCTACACCTTC. Translated, it gives CASSTDHRGENYGYTF.